This TCR beta chain is drawn from a study of PD-1 blockade in classical Hodgkin lymphoma. Study as a whole: On a schedule of every 2 weeks, patients received nivolumab 3 mg/kg intravenously. Study results and caveats: Reported findings placed baseline TCR diversity lower in newly diagnosed patients (compared with healthy donors). While CD8+ TCR diversity did not rise significantly by C4D1, CD4+ TCR diversity did. Similar baseline diversity was found in complete responders and newly diagnosed patients.

The assay was immunoSEQ multiplex PCR, and TCRdb's table has in-frame clones only and misses some. The sample has roughly 10,000 clones, around 80% seen once. Sample time point: cycle 4 day 1 (C4D1), after 5 to 7 weeks of nivolumab. Every one of the patients relapsed after autologous stem cell transplantation (brentuximab vedotin exposure was variable). Researchers used magnetic negative selection to pull out pure CD4+ T cells from thawed PBMCs. The count of this clone is one. Antigen: not known. CDR3 length: 16 amino acids. The germline gives CDR1 MNHEY, CDR2 SMNVEV (reference sequence). Trimming pared 2 bases from V and 2 bases from J, leaving 14 bases between.

This chain uses TRBV27 with TRBJ2-3; D tentatively reads TRBD1 or TRBD2 (5 bases each). The sequence derives from a human donor with classical Hodgkin lymphoma. The specimen comprised CD4+ T cells from blood, sampled before the fourth cycle of nivolumab. The CDR3 DNA is TGTGCCAGCAGTTTAGCCCGGGACGTATACACAGATACGCAGTATTTT. Translated: CASSLARDVYTDTQYF.